This entry features one TCR beta chain sequence. It was with random hexamers that 0.5 to 1 ug RNA was reverse transcribed. MiXCR, applied by TCRdb to the immunoSEQ multiplex PCR reads, yields one record per CDR3 protein. This table holds about 300,000 distinct CDR3 sequences, around 89% found once. This specimen belongs to a study of CD8 T cells in Susac syndrome. This CDR3 comprises 19 residues. Germline V gene sequence: CDR1 SEHNR, CDR2 FQNEAQ (reference sequence). J was trimmed by 5 bases and V by 4 bases; bases with no gene match: 19. What was sequenced was CD8+ T cells from PBMCs. This receptor was obtained from a human donor with multiple sclerosis. J is TRBJ2-5 and V is TRBV7-9; 10 bases are shared with TRBD2. The CDR3 sequence: CASSSPPLAGGSLGETQYF. In DNA, the CDR3 is TGTGCCAGCAGCTCGCCCCCCTTAGCGGGGGGCTCCCTTGGGGAGACCCAGTACTTC.